The 12 T cell receptor beta chains presented below share a single source sample, sequenced in a study of shared clonotypes between healthy human individuals. Using immunoSEQ multiplex PCR, the repertoire was profiled, and TCRdb retains in-frame clones only, with some absent. This sample has about 2.1 million clones, with approximately 94% found just once. The naive CD8 subset, CD45RO-negative cells positively selected for CCR7, excluded terminally differentiated effector memory CD45RA+ cells. Source material: naive CD8+ T cells from PBMCs. The receptors here all came from a young man in good health. Some clones in this sample may be carry-over from other donors' samples.

Worth noting for this clone: The sample contains more than one DNA sequence encoding this CDR3. V gene TRBV14 combines with J gene TRBJ2-1; D gene ambiguous. V dropped 0 bases and J dropped 8 bases, with 5 bases sitting between them. CDR3 length: 12 residues. CDR1 is SGHDN, CDR2 FVKESK, per germline. Here the CDR3 DNA reads TGTGCCAGCAGCCAAGATCTCTATGAGCAGTTCTTC. It translates to CASSQDLYEQFF.

This clone has only a few counts. The CDR3 is CSVEVGLPNYGYTF. Written as DNA, the CDR3 is TGCAGCGTTGAGGTTGGACTCCCTAACTATGGCTACACCTTC. V gene TRBV29-1 combines with J gene TRBJ1-2, with unresolved D. V lost 3 bases to trimming and J lost 0 bases, with 11 bases between them. The CDR3 is 14 amino acids. The V gene's germline CDR1 is SQVTM and CDR2 ANQGSEA.

The chain joins TRBV7-6 to TRBJ2-7; 10 nucleotides agree with TRBD2. Germline V gene data show CDR1 as SGHVS and CDR2 as FNYEAQ. CDR3 size: 15 residues. Losses at the gene ends were 1 base for V and 5 bases for J; bases not matched to a gene: 5. The CDR3 DNA follows: TGTGCCAGCAGCTTAGGTCTAGCGGGAGTCCACGAGCAGTACTTC. As protein: CASSLGLAGVHEQYF.

V usage is TRBV28 and J usage is TRBJ1-5; no clear D. There are 14 residues in the CDR3. Trimming cost V 3 bases and J 3 bases, with 9 bases left between them. CDR1 and CDR2 from the germline V gene are MDHEN and SYDVKM. CDR3 in amino acids: CASSFTWDNQPQHF. The CDR3 nucleotides read TGTGCCAGCAGTTTCACATGGGACAATCAGCCCCAGCATTTT.

The chain couples TRBV19 to TRBJ2-2, with D possibly matching TRBD2 (6 bases). CDR3 size: 14 residues. The V gene lost 6 bases and the J gene lost 8 bases, with 16 bases spanning the gap. The germline V gene encodes CDR1 LNHDA and CDR2 SQIVND (reference sequence). In DNA form, the CDR3 reads TGTGCCAGTAGCCCCGGACCCGGAGGGGGGGAGCTGTTTTTT. It encodes CASSPGPGGGELFF.

About this clone itself: A read error may account for a junction end that differs from germline. Other DNA sequences in the same sample also yield this CDR3. The genes are TRBV20-1 and TRBJ2-7, with D tentatively TRBD1 (6 bases). The CDR3 sequence is 11 residues long. The germline V gene encodes CDR1 DFQATT and CDR2 SNEGSKA (reference sequence). CDR3 in amino acids: CSARGGYEQYF. In DNA, the CDR3 is TGCAGTGCGAGAGGGGGCTACGAGCAGTACTTC.

The chain recombines TRBV6-6 with TRBJ2-1; 10 nucleotides align to TRBD2. J gave up 3 bases and V 2 bases, and 4 bases lay outside the gene matches. Germline values: CDR1 MNHNY, CDR2 SVGAGI (reference sequence). The CDR3 loop spans 16 amino acids. The CDR3 is CASSYAGTSVYNEQFF. CDR3 in DNA: TGTGCCAGCAGTTACGCGGGGACTAGCGTCTACAATGAGCAGTTCTTC.

The J gene is TRBJ1-1, the V gene TRBV7-8; unclear D gene. The length of the CDR3 is 16 residues. Germline-derived CDR1 and CDR2 are SGHVS and FQNEAQ. Trimming stripped 1 base from V and 0 bases from J, with 12 bases between. The CDR3 loop reads CASSLGESGLNTEAFF. CDR3 in DNA: TGTGCCAGCAGCTTAGGAGAATCCGGGTTGAACACTGAAGCTTTCTTT.

This chain links TRBV27 with TRBJ2-2, with 7 bases lining up with TRBD1. Germline lookup yields CDR1 MNHEY and CDR2 SMNVEV (reference sequence). This CDR3 has 13 residues. After removal of 4 bases from V and 7 bases from J, the junction contained 3 bases not matched to a gene. CDR3 DNA: TGTGCCAGCAGTTACAGGGGTGGCGGGGAGCTGTTTTTT. This translates into CASSYRGGGELFF.

The chain links TRBV28 to TRBJ1-2; tentatively, D is TRBD1 (5 bases). Trimming shortened V by 6 bases and J by 4 bases, and 18 bases separated the two germline ends. CDR1 and CDR2 (germline): MDHEN, SYDVKM. This CDR3 has 15 residues. CDR3 nucleotides: TGTGCCAGCAGGGGGGATATACAGCAGCTCTATGGCTACACCTTC. Its protein product is CASRGDIQQLYGYTF.

V is TRBV6-5 and J is TRBJ1-4, with a weak D call TRBD1 (5 bases). V was clipped by 5 bases and J by 6 bases, with 13 bases between them. This CDR3 is 14 amino acids long. Germline assignment: CDR1 MNHEY and CDR2 SVGAGI. CDR3 in amino acids: CASSSPGGYEKLFF. CDR3 bases: TGTGCCAGCAGTAGTCCGGGGGGGTATGAAAAACTGTTTTTT.

The V call is TRBV18, the J call TRBJ2-7, with D possibly being TRBD1 (6 bases). Trimming pared 0 bases from V and 6 bases from J, leaving 9 bases between. The CDR3 runs 13 residues. CDR1 is KGHSH and CDR2 is LQKENI in the germline V gene. The CDR3 reads CASSPPGQPEQYF. CDR3 sequence (DNA): TGTGCCAGCTCACCACCTGGACAGCCCGAGCAGTACTTC.